This T cell receptor beta chain was captured in a study of T cells of healthy individuals. Germline CDR1 and CDR2: DFQATT and SNEGSKA (reference sequence). The CDR3 covers 11 residues. The ends were cut back, 0 bases at V and 2 bases at J, with 2 bases in the middle. From the 5' RACE reads, TCRdb called clonotypes with MiXCR, one entry per CDR3 protein. The top ten hold under 7.5% of the sample, which has over 95,000 distinct CDR3 sequences, approximately 15% seen once. This TCR was recovered from a human donor in good health. The chain recombines TRBV20-1 with TRBJ2-7; D remains ambiguous. The chain's CDR3 is CSAREAYEQYF. DNA of the CDR3: TGCAGTGCTAGAGAAGCCTACGAGCAGTACTTC.